Below, one T cell receptor beta chain is given with its context. This clone was observed a few times. Which antigen it targets is not known. Base qualities are not provided; no much larger clone lies one nucleotide away. This sample is part of a study of cytomegalovirus exposure and HLA in healthy donors (dated by TCRdb to 2016 to 2017). Describing the broader study: An earlier analysis of around 600 of the donors reported roughly 270 Gb of sequence data and 117 million unique TCR beta sequences from about 200 million T cells. Donor age, sex, ethnicity and CMV serostatus were collected together with the repertoire data. Along with the roughly 700-subject first cohort, a separate validation cohort of 120 different subjects was used. On average, roughly 200,000 unique TCR beta nucleotide sequences were sequenced per donor among some 430 genotyped donors of the cohort, with roughly 20% of those sequences being non-productive. Every repertoire in the discovery cohort had been generated on one and the same sequencing platform. Genome-wide SNP genotypes for about three fifths of the roughly 700 donors were used in a later genetic analysis, which treated that subset as a discovery cohort. Both class I and class II loci were covered by HLA typing, at four-digit resolution. To predict cytomegalovirus infection status, the study combined high-throughput TCR immunosequencing, statistical association of individual TCRs with disease status, and machine learning. To study patterns of TCR occurrence, a later analysis re-analyzed previously published TCR beta repertoires from just over 650 donors and added high-resolution HLA genotyping. The later analysis used no new phenotypic data to find candidate immune exposures, relying instead on TCR beta sequences and their occurrence across donors. The number of typed donors differed by locus: roughly 629-640 for A, B, C, DRB1 and DQB1; approximately 530 for DQA1; 606 for DPA1; and roughly 470 for DPB1. An earlier analysis of approximately 580 of the donors used high-throughput TCR beta sequencing to judge whether each TCR beta V gene segment behaved as functional or pseudogenic. Of the approximately 400 genotyped donors, over 80% were placed in the genetic ancestry cluster associated with self-reported Caucasian donors. Because of strong linkage in the cohort, 5 or 6 DR-DQ haplotypes were treated as single units for association and clustering. The study profiled the T cell repertoires of approximately 700 subjects by immunosequencing and related them to cytomegalovirus serostatus. An early release covering roughly 600 HLA-typed donors comprised approximately 300 gigabases of sequencing data and approximately 80 million unique TCR sequences. The study was designed to test whether signatures of past pathogen exposure could be identified by cataloging public T cell receptors.

Study-level results and caveats: In a later analysis, HLA-associated TCR beta chains showed more clonal expansion and lower generation probabilities than non-associated chains that were equally common. The sequencing pipeline was judged likely to have produced a cluster of highly shared sequence variants as a technical artifact. According to the authors, the approach could potentially be generalized to other disease states and immunological phenotypes. In a later analysis, TCR association rates were found to vary across HLA loci, with the most associated TCRs seen for DRB1 alleles and the fewest for HLA-C alleles. Correlated functional status among segregating V segments might be attributable to linkage disequilibrium, but an unknown experimental factor could not be ruled out. In a later analysis, several top co-occurrence clusters were reported to appear linked to parvovirus B19, influenza, CMV and Epstein-Barr virus. HLA typing was unavailable for some donors at each locus, so association tests used only the typed subset. Cytomegalovirus status was reported to be diagnosed by the classifier with high specificity and sensitivity in both the original and validation cohorts. Presence/absence analyses assumed roughly uniform sequencing depth across donors, an assumption that may not hold. At a false discovery rate of 0.05, a later analysis linked some 18,000 TCR beta sequences to specific HLA alleles. A further reported finding was that TCR beta sequences accurately predicted the HLA-A and HLA-B alleles for most subjects in the first cohort. Only TCR beta chains were sequenced in this cohort, and the absence of alpha or paired-chain data limited detectable features. The 87-base-pair reads could not distinguish some IMGT-functional V segments, including TRBV6-2 and TRBV6-3, so those segments were excluded. Because counts were too low, seventeen rarely observed V segments, including chromosome 9 orphons, were excluded from the earlier analysis of fewer than 650 of the donors. A few of the identified cytomegalovirus-associated TCR beta chains were confirmed in vitro to be specific for cytomegalovirus antigens. When HLA alleles, especially DR and DQ, strongly co-occurred, attributing TCR associations to individual alleles was difficult. In a later genetic analysis, fewer N-insertions in productive TCRs were reported among donors in an Asian-associated ancestry cluster than the roughly 700-donor mean. Most TCR sequences were observed very rarely across donors, whereas some public TCRs were present in many individuals. In a later genetic analysis, a missense DCLRE1C variant was associated with V-gene and J-gene trimming of TCR beta chains, and the association was replicated in an independent cohort. The only immune exposure information available for the cohort was CMV serostatus. Most CMV-associated TCR beta chains appeared to be HLA-restricted in a later analysis, and the HLA associations seemed to be driven largely by CMV exposure. In an earlier analysis of approximately 600 of the donors, most TCR beta V segments were observed in productive rearrangements about 87% or about 30% of the time, broadly matching IMGT annotations. The study gave a list of 150 to 200 TCR beta chains associated with cytomegalovirus.

In total, roughly 670 healthy bone marrow donors made up the cohort. At the time of sampling, all cohort members were nominally healthy, though unrecorded immune exposures were likely present. The donor tested CMV seropositive and was one of the 289 seropositive cohort members. A peripheral blood sample was provided by each donor, and peripheral blood mononuclear cells were used for TCR beta sequencing. The Qiagen DNeasy Blood Extraction Kit was used to extract genomic DNA from the blood cell samples. The CDR3 starts with the cysteine, ends with the phenylalanine, and has 11 residues. CDR3 DNA only is kept here, 33 bases in frame from base 1. The V and J ends are trimmed by 7 bases and 3 bases, leaving 8 bases between them. Based on the germline V gene (reference sequence), the CDR1 and CDR2 sequences are GTSNPN and SVGIG. The library was obtained by the immunoSEQ multiplex PCR assay. For the multiplex PCR, a mixture combining 60 forward primers for TCR Vbeta segments and 13 reverse primers for TCR Jbeta segments was used. The CDR3 region of rearranged TCR beta genes was amplified from genomic DNA by a multiplex PCR assay. The amplified TCR beta libraries were sequenced on the Illumina HiSeq System as 87-base-pair reads. Turning to the authors' computational methods: A later analysis tallied about 77 million unique TCR beta chains across the 700 or so repertoires, and about 10 million of those chains were shared by two or more donors. Raw reads were error-corrected and collapsed into unique sequences by a nearest-neighbor algorithm in which closely related sequences were merged to remove PCR and sequencing errors. To assign V, D and J gene segments, CDR3 sequences were aligned to IMGT reference sequences. For a sequence to be retained, a match of at least six nucleotides to both a V gene segment and a J gene segment was required. A rearrangement counted as productive if the CDR3 had no stop codons and remained in frame with V and J, and every other rearrangement counted as non-productive. CDR3 was defined by IMGT convention, running from the second conserved V-encoded cysteine to the conserved J-encoded phenylalanine. The earlier analysis of some 550 of the donors excluded any sequence lacking an unambiguous match to a single V gene segment. An earlier analysis of just under 600 of the donors called V segments functional above 56.7% productive rearrangements and segregating when the between-donor standard deviation exceeded 5%. A statistical classification framework was built for diagnosing cytomegalovirus status from the catalog of TCR beta chain sequences. V and J gene assignment, in a later analysis, came from comparing TCR nucleotide sequences with IMGT/GENE-DB human TR gene sequences. In a later analysis, CDR3 sequences and most-parsimonious VDJ recombination scenarios were assigned using the TCRdist pipeline. In a later analysis, each TCR beta chain was defined by its CDR3 amino acid sequence together with its V-gene family, and reads lacking a unique V-gene family were excluded. To address suspected cross-contamination and a sequencing artifact, a later analysis removed a few hundred highly shared, low-generation-probability nucleotide sequences. In a later analysis, a clonal expansion index for each public chain was calculated from normalized within-repertoire ranks of inferred template counts. In a later analysis, generation probabilities were computed using a VDJ recombination model fitted to out-of-frame rearrangements, and the results were checked against IGoR. In a later analysis, hypergeometric tests were used to score TCR-TCR, TCR-HLA and TCR-CMV co-occurrence, with a repertoire-size bias correction applied to TCR pairs. In a later analysis, false discovery rates were estimated by permuting HLA or CMV assignments 20 times. In a later analysis, co-occurring TCRs were grouped using DBSCAN, and TCRdist sequence similarity was added for clustering within HLA-allele-positive subsets. Repertoires with fewer than 30,000 or more than 120,000 public chains were left out of co-occurrence clustering, as were five repertoires with anomalous nucleotide sharing. TCRdb took this table from immuneACCESS and kept in-frame rearrangements with V and J called. Such tables lack part of the clones; where checked against another copy, unresolved V genes explain under half of the gap, and the rest is unexplained. The V and J calls and clone size are taken from that table; D and trimming were inferred from the DNA. For this sample there are about 170,000 clones; roughly three quarters appear just once. In total, the top ten clones hold 3.1% of the sample.

Input material: PBMCs. The TCR comes from a woman in her 50s in good health and CMV-seropositive. The chain was built from TRBV30 and TRBJ2-3, and perhaps TRBD1 as D gene, on 5 matching bases. The CDR3 here reads CALDNTDTQYF. The bases are TGTGCCTTGGACAATACAGATACGCAGTATTTT. This CDR3, with the reference TRBV30 and TRBJ2-3 proteins standing in past its ends, gives the full variable domain SQTIHQWPATLVQPVGSPLSLECTVEGTSNPNLYWYRQAAGRGLQLLFYSVGIGQISSEVPQNLSASRPQDRQFILSSKKLLLSDSGFYLCALDNTDTQYFGPGTRLTVL.